The rows below give T cell receptor beta chains drawn from one sample of a study of T cells in Graves' hyperthyroidism and ophthalmopathy. TCRdb processed the multiplex PCR reads anew with MiXCR; each CDR3 protein has one entry. Seen here are under 400,000 distinct CDR3 sequences, 16% observed once, and the top ten hold approximately 33%. The specimen was blood. The receptors come from a man younger than 40 with Graves' hyperthyroidism. Each CDR3 is given with its conserved first and last residue. The order of the fields is V gene, J gene, CDR3 protein.

>TRBV7-3|TRBJ2-3
CASSLLAGSGTDTQYF
>TRBV29-1|TRBJ2-7
CSALIQGPYEQYF
>TRBV10-3|TRBJ2-5
CAITPWEGQETQYF
>TRBV27|TRBJ2-2
CASSWTDRTGELFF
>TRBV28|TRBJ2-5
CASNNGAGETQYF
>TRBV20-1|TRBJ2-2
CSAEKGGNTGELFF
>TRBV3-1|TRBJ1-6
CASSQEGARRRSPLHF
>TRBV6-1|TRBJ2-7
CASSFRVEGEQYF
>TRBV12-3/TRBV12-4|TRBJ1-3
CASSSSGLRYF
>TRBV6-6|TRBJ2-1
CASSYSATTEQFF
>TRBV5-1|TRBJ1-4
CASSEGGAEEKLFF
>TRBV7-8|TRBJ2-7
CASSLAGWGVSERYF
>TRBV10-2|TRBJ2-3
CASSESMRDTQYF
>TRBV18|TRBJ1-4
CASSRTGGNEKLFF
>TRBV18|TRBJ2-1
CASSGGADNEQFF
>TRBV19|TRBJ2-5
CASSTPGTGKETQYF
>TRBV4-1|TRBJ2-7
CASSQVGTGNYEQYF
>TRBV2|TRBJ2-3
CASTEWRRDTQYF
>TRBV6-1|TRBJ1-1
CASSYGDSEAFF
>TRBV12-3/TRBV12-4|TRBJ1-4
CASSSLPGKNNEKLFF
>TRBV6-1|TRBJ1-5
CASSKRFNQPQHF
>TRBV27|TRBJ2-3
CASSLLSRNADTQYF
>TRBV6-1|TRBJ1-6
CAATGQADSPLHF
>TRBV7-3|TRBJ2-3
CASSLFGGLTDTQYF
>TRBV7-3|TRBJ1-1
CASSLTGETEAFF
>TRBV3-1|TRBJ2-1
CASSLGRGLFF
>TRBV18|TRBJ2-7
CASSEEGFLFYEQYF
>TRBV7-9|TRBJ2-1
CASSPAGLAGNEQFF
>TRBV15|TRBJ2-3
CATSRDHSGTTDTQYF
>TRBV5-1|TRBJ2-1
CASSATSGPYNEQFF
>TRBV2|TRBJ2-1
CASRGGREVYNEQFF
>TRBV6-1|TRBJ2-7
CASTSNYEQYF
>TRBV3-1|TRBJ2-4
CASSLRDPRGIAKNIQYF
>TRBV5-1|TRBJ2-3
CASSPPPGRAPDTQYF
>TRBV12-3/TRBV12-4|TRBJ1-2
CASGQGATNGYTF
>TRBV24-1|TRBJ1-1
CATSDLSTGAVFF
>TRBV2|TRBJ2-7
CASRDDSYEQYF
>TRBV12-3/TRBV12-4|TRBJ1-1
CASSFLQGTGPTEAFF
>TRBV28|TRBJ1-1
CASGLTGQGVNTEAFF